This entry is about one T cell receptor beta chain. With the 5' RACE reads reprocessed, TCRdb shows one record per CDR3 protein and no DNA. The sample has 300,000 to 450,000 distinct CDR3 sequences, and its top ten clones hold over 4%. The sample is drawn from a study of T cells expressing NK-cell markers. In the study overall: Eight donors were sequenced, of whom seven were HCMV-seropositive, while the remaining one was HCMV-seronegative.

The CDR3 has 13 residues. Germline assignment: CDR1 SGHTA and CDR2 FQGTGA. The source of this sequence is a man aged 18-75 years in good health. This chain uses TRBV7-3 with TRBJ2-1. Input material: blood T cells: a sorted CD56 or NKG2C T cell subset, CD4+ or CD8+ T cells, or bulk PBMC T cells (not recorded which). The chain's CDR3 is CASSLTTFTEQFF.